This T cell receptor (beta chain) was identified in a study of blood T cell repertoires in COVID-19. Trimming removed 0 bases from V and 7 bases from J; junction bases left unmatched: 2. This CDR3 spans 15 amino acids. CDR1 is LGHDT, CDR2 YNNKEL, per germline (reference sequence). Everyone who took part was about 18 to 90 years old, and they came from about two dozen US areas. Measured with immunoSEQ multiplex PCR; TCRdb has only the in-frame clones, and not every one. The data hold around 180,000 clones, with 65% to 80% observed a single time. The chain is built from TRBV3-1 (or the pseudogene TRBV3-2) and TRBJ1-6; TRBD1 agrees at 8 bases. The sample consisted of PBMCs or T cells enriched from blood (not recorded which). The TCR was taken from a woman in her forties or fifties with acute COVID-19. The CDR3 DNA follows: TGTGCCAGCAGCCAAGAAGGACAGGGAAATTCACCCCTCCACTTT. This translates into CASSQEGQGNSPLHF.